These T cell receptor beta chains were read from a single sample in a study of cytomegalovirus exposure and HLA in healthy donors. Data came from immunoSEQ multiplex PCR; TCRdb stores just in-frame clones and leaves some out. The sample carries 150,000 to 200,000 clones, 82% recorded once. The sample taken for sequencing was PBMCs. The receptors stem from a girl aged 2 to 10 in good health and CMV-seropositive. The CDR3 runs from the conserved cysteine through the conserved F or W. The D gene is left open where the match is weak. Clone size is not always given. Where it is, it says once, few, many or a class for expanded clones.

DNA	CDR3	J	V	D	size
TGTGCCAGCAGCTTATATTCAGGTTCTGGGGCCAACGTCCTGACTTTC	CASSLYSGSGANVLTF	TRBJ2-6	TRBV28	NA	NA
TGTGCCAGCAGTTACTCAAGCGGGACCCACAATGAGCAGTTCTTC	CASSYSSGTHNEQFF	TRBJ2-1	TRBV6-5	TRBD2	NA
TGCGCCAGCAGCCATCTGGGGCCCGCCGGGGAGCTGTTTTTT	CASSHLGPAGELFF	TRBJ2-2	TRBV4-1	NA	few
TGTGCCAGCAGCGTAGGCGACAGGGGGTTGATCTCTGGAAACACCATATATTTT	CASSVGDRGLISGNTIYF	TRBJ1-3	TRBV9	TRBD1	once
TGTGCCAGCAGTTTAGGGCCTCACCAGTACTTC	CASSLGPHQYF	TRBJ2-5	TRBV28	NA	NA
TGTGCCAGCAGTGGGGGGATCAGCTACAATGAGCAGTTCTTC	CASSGGISYNEQFF	TRBJ2-1	TRBV6-5	NA	NA
TGTGCCAGCAGTGAGATGGCGGGGAGCACAGATACGCAGTATTTT	CASSEMAGSTDTQYF	TRBJ2-3	TRBV6-4	NA	NA
TGTGCCAGCAGCTTCAGTGGGTACGGGGAGCAGTTCTTC	CASSFSGYGEQFF	TRBJ2-1	TRBV5-6	NA	NA
TGTGCCAGCACCTCTAATTCCGAGACCCAGTACTTC	CASTSNSETQYF	TRBJ2-5	TRBV7-2	NA	NA
TGTGCCAGTAGTCAGGGTATGAACACTGAAGCTTTCTTT	CASSQGMNTEAFF	TRBJ1-1	TRBV19	NA	NA
TGTGCCAGCAGTGTCCCGGGACAGGGATGGCCCCAGCATTTT	CASSVPGQGWPQHF	TRBJ1-5	TRBV6-1	TRBD1	NA
TGTGCCAGCAGCTTAGTAGGGGAGGTCACAGATACGCAGTATTTT	CASSLVGEVTDTQYF	TRBJ2-3	TRBV7-6	NA	NA
TGTGCCAGCAGTTTGACAAGCTCCTACGAGCAGTACTTC	CASSLTSSYEQYF	TRBJ2-7	TRBV28	NA	NA
TGTGCCAGCTCACCAAATACTAGGGAAGAGACCCAGTACTTC	CASSPNTREETQYF	TRBJ2-5	TRBV18	NA	NA
TGTGCCTGGAGCCTGGACATTTCCGAGCAGTACTTC	CAWSLDISEQYF	TRBJ2-7	TRBV30	NA	NA
TGTGCCAGCAGCGTAACAGGGACCACCTACAATGAGCAGTTCTTC	CASSVTGTTYNEQFF	TRBJ2-1	TRBV9	NA	NA
TGTGCCAGCAGCTCACAAAGGGGAGGGACAGATACGCAGTATTTT	CASSSQRGGTDTQYF	TRBJ2-3	TRBV7-9	TRBD2	NA
TGCAGCGCTCCACTTAAAGAGACCCAGTACTTC	CSAPLKETQYF	TRBJ2-5	TRBV29-1	NA	NA
TGTGCCAGCAGTACCTGGGACAGGGCCAAAAACATTCAGTACTTC	CASSTWDRAKNIQYF	TRBJ2-4	TRBV6-1	TRBD1	NA
TGTGCCAGCAGTTTCTATTATTCCAGGGGGCTCGTTCAGCCCCAGCATTTT	CASSFYYSRGLVQPQHF	TRBJ1-5	TRBV28	TRBD1	NA
TGTGCCAGCAGTTTAGGCAGGGCCTCCTACGAGCAGTACTTC	CASSLGRASYEQYF	TRBJ2-7	TRBV28	NA	NA
TGTGCCAGTAGTCCTCAAACCGGGGGGATGAGGGGTAAGCAGCCCCAGCATTTT	CASSPQTGGMRGKQPQHF	TRBJ1-5	TRBV19	NA	NA
TGCGCCAGCAGCTTTTATACAGGGTACAATGAGCAGTTCTTC	CASSFYTGYNEQFF	TRBJ2-1	TRBV5-1	NA	NA
TGTGCCAGCAGCGTCACAGGGGCCGTTGGGCGGCCCCAGCATTTT	CASSVTGAVGRPQHF	TRBJ1-5	TRBV21-1	NA	NA